The clone carrying this T cell receptor beta chain is medium-sized (0.01 to 0.1%) by share. The antigen is not known. The data originate from a study of spatial heterogeneity in lung cancer. Study-level background: In the raw reads, each unique TCR and UMI combination was present more than ten times on average.

Specified time point: sample taken at primary tumor resection. Samples were obtained from 65 to 80 donors, all untreated early-stage non-small cell lung cancer patients. Whole RNA came from tumor, nontumor lung or frozen PBMC and was sequenced without being sorted. Trimming pared 5 bases from V and 4 bases from J, leaving 17 bases between. The CDR3 covers 15 residues. Findings and caveats of the study: Counts that tracked tumor mutation counts were those of expanded intratumoral alpha and beta TCRs.

TCR cDNA molecules were tagged individually, and each one carried a unique molecular identifier. Via MiXCR, TCRdb re-called the 5' RACE reads, giving one row per CDR3 protein. The sample includes about 4,000 distinct CDR3 sequences, roughly 4.3% of them seen just once. The rearrangement joins TRBV12-3 or TRBV12-4 to TRBJ1-1; TRBD1 is a possible D gene (6 bases). This TCR was recovered from a male donor with early-stage non-small cell lung cancer. Sequencing used lung tumor tissue, obtained at surgery. The CDR3 is CASSPRTGLSTEAFF. CDR3 nucleotides: TGTGCCAGCAGTCCTCGAACAGGGTTGAGCACTGAAGCTTTCTTT.